These 28 T cell receptor beta chains came from one sample sequenced in a study of PD-L1 blockade in urothelial cancer. Assay: immunoSEQ multiplex PCR; the TCRdb copy retains only in-frame clones and omits some. The table records around 35,000 clones, 75% to 90% of them present only once. Time point: pretreatment peripheral blood. Specimen: PBMCs, collected around atezolizumab (anti-PD-L1) treatment. These receptors came from a man between 60 and 75 years old with urothelial cancer.

The chain employs TRBV28 and TRBJ2-7; tentative D call: TRBD2 (5 bases). This CDR3 contains 15 residues. Trimming left V 6 bases short and J 3 bases short, with 18 bases between. Germline CDR1 MDHEN, CDR2 SYDVKM. The CDR3 DNA is TGTGCCAGCAGCCGCCGGGAACCACCAAACTACGAGCAGTACTTC. Translating gives CASSRREPPNYEQYF. The full variable domain, rest sourced from reference TRBV28 and TRBJ2-7, is DVKVTQSSRYLVKRTGEKVFLECVQDMDHENMFWYRQDPGLGLRLIYFSYDVKMKEKGDIPEGYSVSREKKERFSLILESASTNQTSMYLCASSRREPPNYEQYFGPGTRLTVT.

J is TRBJ2-1 and V is TRBV27; 7 bases match TRBD1. The V segment lost 6 bases and the J segment 4 bases; nucleotides outside the gene matches: 6. The CDR3 extends over 14 amino acids. Germline V lookup: CDR1 MNHEY, CDR2 SMNVEV (reference sequence). The CDR3 nucleotides read TGTGCCAGCAGCCCGCAGGGGGTTTACAATGAGCAGTTCTTC. It specifies CASSPQGVYNEQFF.

This sequence joins TRBV14 and TRBJ2-7; TRBD2 aligns across 11 bases. CDR1 and CDR2 from the germline V gene are SGHDN and FVKESK. The CDR3 has 16 residues. V was clipped by 4 bases and J by 1 base; unmatched bases: 6. For the CDR3, the DNA is TGTGCCAGCAGCCTGGGGCGACTAGCGGGATCCTACGAGCAGTACTTC. This encodes CASSLGRLAGSYEQYF.

This chain joins TRBV2 and TRBJ1-5; weak D call: TRBD1 (6 bases). CDR1 SNHLY and CDR2 FYNNEI come from the germline V gene. This CDR3 is 15 amino acids long. V was clipped by 4 bases and J by 3 bases, with 13 bases between them. This CDR3 is CASSGARGTNQPQHF. The CDR3 nucleotides read TGTGCCAGCAGTGGGGCAAGGGGGACCAATCAGCCCCAGCATTTT.

This chain connects TRBV27 to TRBJ1-5, with D perhaps matching TRBD1 (6 bases). CDR3 length: 15 residues. The V end lost 0 bases, the J end lost 3 bases, and 9 bases lay between the germline ends. The germline CDR1 and CDR2 sequences are MNHEY and SMNVEV (reference sequence). The chain's CDR3 is CASSLSQGPNQPQHF. CDR3 DNA sequence: TGTGCCAGCAGTTTATCACAGGGACCCAATCAGCCCCAGCATTTT.

The V and J genes are TRBV14 and TRBJ2-5, with 9 bases matching TRBD1. The CDR3 is 15 amino acids. With 2 bases clipped from V and 3 bases from J, the junction kept 4 bases outside the gene matches. The germline CDR1 and CDR2 sequences are SGHDN and FVKESK. Here the CDR3 reads CASSQPTGGEETQYF. CDR3 nucleotide sequence: TGTGCCAGCAGCCAACCCACAGGGGGCGAAGAGACCCAGTACTTC.

The chain employs TRBV7-9 and TRBJ2-3; no definite D call. Per the germline V gene, CDR1 is SEHNR and CDR2 is FQNEAQ (reference sequence). The germline V and J ends were trimmed by 4 bases and 3 bases, with 8 bases remaining between them. This CDR3 has 13 residues. The CDR3 protein is CASSSVNTDTQYF. The CDR3 bases are TGTGCCAGCAGCTCGGTTAATACAGATACGCAGTATTTT.

The chain uses TRBV6-1 and TRBJ2-1; 13 bases line up with TRBD2. Trimming took 4 bases from V and 4 from J; bases not matched to a gene: 1. CDR3 length: 15 residues. Germline assignment: CDR1 MNHNS and CDR2 SASEGT. This CDR3 is CASSGTSGSYNEQFF. CDR3 nucleotide sequence: TGTGCCAGCAGTGGGACTAGCGGGAGTTACAATGAGCAGTTCTTC.

V and J are TRBV5-6 and TRBJ1-1, with TRBD1 matching over 9 bases. The V and J ends lost 2 bases and 3 bases, in that order; junction bases with no gene match: 2. The germline gives CDR1 SGHDT, CDR2 YYEEEE. The CDR3 is 14 residues long. CDR3 loop: CASSFTGGYTEAFF. The CDR3 bases are TGTGCCAGCAGCTTTACAGGGGGCTACACTGAAGCTTTCTTT.

The table lists this clone with a few counts. The gene calls are TRBV2 and TRBJ2-2; 7 nucleotides align to TRBD2. Germline CDR1 SNHLY, CDR2 FYNNEI. This CDR3 has 14 residues. J lost 4 bases, V lost 6 bases, and 5 bases had no gene match. As DNA, the CDR3 is TGTGCCAGCAGCGGACTAGGCCTCACCGGGGAGCTGTTTTTT. Translation gives CASSGLGLTGELFF.

The chain joins TRBV9 to TRBJ2-7; 9 nucleotides line up with TRBD1. CDR1 and CDR2 from the germline V gene are SGDLS and YYNGEE. The CDR3 is 14 amino acids. With 6 bases clipped from V and 1 base from J, the junction kept 5 bases outside the gene matches. CDR3 nucleotides: TGTGCCAGCACCGCCGGGACAGGGTCCTACGAGCAGTACTTC. Translating it yields CASTAGTGSYEQYF. The whole variable domain, filled in from reference TRBV9 and TRBJ2-7, reads DSGVTQTPKHLITATGQRVTLRCSPRSGDLSVYWYQQSLDQGLQFLIQYYNGEERAKGNILERFSAQQFPDLHSELNLSSLELGDSALYFCASTAGTGSYEQYFGPGTRLTVT.

The chain joins TRBV7-3 to TRBJ2-1, with D maybe TRBD2 (5 bases). V lost 1 base and J lost 0, with 7 bases in between. The CDR3 is 15 residues long. Germline V gene sequence: CDR1 SGHTA, CDR2 FQGTGA. CDR3 sequence reads: CASSLRTASYNEQFF. DNA of the CDR3: TGTGCCAGCAGCTTAAGGACTGCCTCCTACAATGAGCAGTTCTTC.

This chain links TRBV6-5 with TRBJ1-1; no firm D call. The CDR3 is made up of 14 amino acids. CDR1 and CDR2 from the germline V gene are MNHEY and SVGAGI. V was shortened by 0 bases and J by 2 bases, with 7 bases between the two germline ends. The CDR3 reads CASSYSADNTEAFF. DNA of the CDR3: TGTGCCAGCAGTTACTCCGCGGATAACACTGAAGCTTTCTTT.

V and J are TRBV29-1 and TRBJ2-7, with 8 nucleotides matching TRBD1. J was trimmed by 4 bases and V by 6 bases; bases with no gene match: 8. Germline CDR1 SQVTM, CDR2 ANQGSEA. This CDR3 spans 13 amino acids. The CDR3 region has the DNA TGCAGCGTGACCCCAGGGGGCGCGTACGAGCAGTACTTC. The encoded protein is CSVTPGGAYEQYF.

V gene TRBV6-6 combines with J gene TRBJ2-7; TRBD1 is a possible D gene (6 bases). V was clipped by 6 bases and J by 0 bases, with 15 bases between them. Germline CDR1 reads MNHNY; CDR2 reads SVGAGI (reference sequence). The CDR3 loop spans 15 amino acids. The CDR3 DNA sequence: TGTGCCAGCAGACGACAGGAGAGGGGCTCCTACGAGCAGTACTTC. Protein: CASRRQERGSYEQYF.

The chain links TRBV13 to TRBJ2-7; 10 bases are shared with TRBD2. The CDR3 runs 15 residues. Germline V gene lookup returns CDR1 PRHDT and CDR2 FYEKMQ (reference sequence). V lost 5 bases to trimming and J lost 4 bases; unmatched junction nucleotides: 8. The CDR3 DNA reads TGTGCCAGCAGCGCCGGACTAGCGGTACTGTACGAGCAGTACTTC. Protein sequence: CASSAGLAVLYEQYF.

This clone was seen once. The chain recombines TRBV11-2 with TRBJ2-3; TRBD2 matches at 12 bases. With V trimmed by 6 bases and J by 3 bases, 10 bases remained unmatched. The CDR3 loop spans 17 amino acids. CDR1 and CDR2 from the germline V gene are SGHAT and FQNNGV. CDR3 loop: CASSPPSGRAKTDTQYF. The DNA for the CDR3 is TGTGCCAGCAGTCCTCCTAGCGGGAGGGCCAAGACAGATACGCAGTATTTT. The variable domain in full, with the rest retrieved from reference TRBV11-2 and TRBJ2-3, is EAGVAQSPRYKIIEKRQSVAFWCNPISGHATLYWYQQILGQGPKLLIQFQNNGVVDDSQLPKDRFSAERLKGVDSTLKIQPAKLEDSAVYLCASSPPSGRAKTDTQYFGPGTRLTVL.

The chain's CDR3 is CASSESGGSYNEQFF. The CDR3 DNA is TGCGCCAGCAGTGAGTCGGGGGGCTCCTACAATGAGCAGTTCTTC. The rearrangement joins TRBV10-2 to TRBJ2-1, with D possibly TRBD2 on 6 matching bases. This CDR3 is built from 15 residues. CDR1 and CDR2 from the germline V gene are WSHSY and SAAADI. Trimming removed 0 bases at V and 0 bases at J, with 6 bases between.

This clone has just one count. The genes are TRBV18 and TRBJ2-5; TRBD2 matches at 9 bases. CDR3 length: 17 residues. After removal of 0 bases from V and 2 bases from J, the junction contained 7 bases not matched to a gene. Germline CDR1 and CDR2: KGHSH and LQKENI. DNA of the CDR3: TGTGCCAGCTCACCACCGAGGGTAGCGGGGGAGCAAGAGACCCAGTACTTC. As protein: CASSPPRVAGEQETQYF.

The chain is built from TRBV9 and TRBJ2-2, with 9 positions matching TRBD2. J was trimmed by 5 bases and V by 7 bases; bases with no gene match: 6. CDR3 size: 14 residues. Per germline, CDR1 SGDLS and CDR2 YYNGEE. CDR3 DNA: TGTGCCAGCCGAGCGGGAGGATGGACCGGGGAGCTGTTTTTT. The encoded protein is CASRAGGWTGELFF.

This clone has only one observation. The chain carries TRBV11-3 and TRBJ2-2, with TRBD2 matching over 7 bases. V lost 4 bases to trimming and J lost 9 bases; unmatched junction nucleotides: 14. CDR3 length equals 16 residues. CDR1 and CDR2 from the germline V gene are SGHNT and YENEEA. The CDR3 DNA reads TGTGCCAGCAGCTCAGGCGGGGGAAGGTACGGCCGGGAGCTGTTTTTT. The encoded protein is CASSSGGGRYGRELFF.

The CDR3 DNA sequence: TGTGCCAGCAGCCAAGACACCAGCGGACCCTACGAGCAGTACTTC. It codes for CASSQDTSGPYEQYF. This chain uses TRBV4-2 with TRBJ2-7, with D perhaps matching TRBD2 (5 bases). Germline V gene data show CDR1 as LGHNA and CDR2 as YNFKEQ. V was trimmed by 0 bases and J by 2 bases, leaving 11 bases between them. This CDR3 is built from 15 residues.

The chain combines TRBV6-6 with TRBJ1-3; D is ambiguous. V gave up 4 bases and J gave up 0 bases, with 10 bases separating them. Per germline, CDR1 MNHNY and CDR2 SVGAGI (reference sequence). This CDR3 comprises 15 residues. The CDR3 region is CASSFPAASGNTIYF. The CDR3 nucleotides are TGTGCCAGCAGTTTCCCGGCGGCCTCTGGAAACACCATATATTTT.

The rearrangement uses TRBV2 and TRBJ2-4; the D is unclear. CDR1 and CDR2 (germline): SNHLY, FYNNEI. The CDR3 runs 14 residues. Between the trimmed V and J ends, which lost 6 bases and 0 bases, there was a span of 9 bases. The CDR3 is CASRERIAKNIQYF. The CDR3, as DNA: TGTGCCAGCAGGGAACGTATAGCCAAAAACATTCAGTACTTC.

This chain uses TRBV6-1 with TRBJ2-2, with TRBD1 as a possible D gene (6 bases). The CDR3 length is 15 residues. The V gene's germline CDR1 is MNHNS and CDR2 SASEGT. V was clipped by 4 bases and J by 4 bases, with 13 bases between them. In nucleotides, the CDR3 is TGTGCCAGCAGTGTGGACAGAAGGATCACCGGGGAGCTGTTTTTT. Translated: CASSVDRRITGELFF.

This clone is categorized as medium-sized. The chain employs TRBV9 and TRBJ1-2; the D is unclear. This CDR3 is 13 amino acids long. From germline, CDR1 is SGDLS and CDR2 YYNGEE. V was pared by 1 base and J by 8 bases, with 12 bases between. CDR3 in amino acids: CASSVTGDRGYTF. In DNA, the CDR3 is TGTGCCAGCAGCGTAACGGGAGATCGAGGCTACACCTTC. Drawing the rest from reference TRBV9 and TRBJ1-2, the complete variable domain is DSGVTQTPKHLITATGQRVTLRCSPRSGDLSVYWYQQSLDQGLQFLIQYYNGEERAKGNILERFSAQQFPDLHSELNLSSLELGDSALYFCASSVTGDRGYTFGSGTRLTVV.

J is TRBJ1-2 and V is TRBV7-2, with 9 bases that match TRBD1. This CDR3 is 15 amino acids long. Per the germline V gene, CDR1 is SGHTA and CDR2 is FQGNSA. With 6 bases clipped from V and 1 base from J, the junction kept 6 bases outside the gene matches. CDR3 amino acids: CASSRDRGVNYGYTF. For the CDR3, the DNA is TGTGCCAGCAGTAGAGACAGGGGGGTTAACTATGGCTACACCTTC.

The chain uses TRBV12-5 and TRBJ2-7; D remains unclear. Trimming pared 4 bases from V and 3 bases from J, leaving 10 bases between. There are 13 residues in the CDR3. CDR1 is LGHNT, CDR2 FRNRAP, per germline. CDR3 loop: CASGSPPLYEQYF. CDR3 in DNA: TGTGCTAGTGGTTCCCCCCCCCTCTACGAGCAGTACTTC.